Described below is a single T cell receptor beta chain sequence and its context. These data originate in a study of blood T cell repertoires in COVID-19. Looking at the study overall: Spain, Italy and the United States supplied samples that represented acute and convalescent COVID-19.

Original processing methods: Amplifying reference gene primers gave estimates of nucleated cell counts. Sequencing used immunoSEQ multiplex PCR; TCRdb keeps in-frame clones, though not all of them. The V and J calls and clone size are taken from that table; D and trimming were inferred from the DNA. The sample consists of about 200,000 clones, about 85% of them appearing once. Trimming cost V 2 bases and J 6 bases, with 15 bases left between them. Germline V gene data show CDR1 as SGHDT and CDR2 as YYEEEE. CDR3 length: 15 residues. Adults between about 18 and 89 years of age took part from fewer than 30 US areas. Participants had their cohort set by participant-reported clinical history.

The receptor was derived from a man aged 35 to 55 who had recovered from COVID-19. Material for sequencing was PBMCs or T cells enriched from blood (not recorded which). The chain carries TRBV5-6 and TRBJ2-1; no reliable D call. The CDR3 region has the DNA TGTGCCAGCAGCTTCGGAGCGACCGGCGGCAATGAGCAGTTCTTC. The encoded protein is CASSFGATGGNEQFF.